These 13 T cell receptor beta chains came from one sample sequenced in a study of early T cells in non-severe SARS-CoV-2 infection. TCRdb recomputed calls from the 5' RACE reads with MiXCR, one row per CDR3 protein. The sample holds 45,000 or so distinct CDR3 sequences; roughly 4.2% are singletons and the top ten take less than 4%. Sequencing was performed on whole blood. The receptors stem from an adult who was a healthcare worker with PCR-confirmed SARS-CoV-2 infection or an uninfected control (not recorded which).

The table lists this clonotype with many counts. As DNA, the CDR3 is TGTGCCAGCTCACCACCGGACAGATACGAGCAGTACTTC. Amino acid sequence: CASSPPDRYEQYF. V usage is TRBV18 and J usage is TRBJ2-7, with a possible D match to TRBD1 (6 bases). CDR1 is KGHSH and CDR2 is LQKENI in the germline V gene. The CDR3 is 13 residues long. V lost 0 bases, J lost 4 bases, and 7 bases lay in between. Full variable domain (remainder filled in from reference TRBV18 and TRBJ2-7): NAGVMQNPRHLVRRRGQEARLRCSPMKGHSHVYWYRQLPEEGLKFMVYLQKENIIDESGMPKERFSAEFPKEGPSILRIQQVVRGDSAAYFCASSPPDRYEQYFGPGTRLTVT.

This clonotype has at least ten counts. The V and J genes are TRBV4-1 and TRBJ2-7, with 9 bases identical to TRBD1. The ends lost 6 bases at V and 3 bases at J; junction bases unmatched: 3. Germline CDR1 MGHRA, CDR2 YSYEKL. This CDR3 spans 13 amino acids. This CDR3 reads CASRGTGSYEQYF. CDR3 sequence (DNA): TGCGCCAGCAGGGGGACAGGGAGCTACGAGCAGTACTTC.

In its sample, this clonotype was seen many times. The chain has TRBV11-2 and TRBJ2-1; either TRBD1 or TRBD2 may supply D (7 bases each). The germline V gene encodes CDR1 SGHAT and CDR2 FQNNGV. The V gene lost 6 bases and the J gene lost 3 bases, with 15 bases spanning the gap. The CDR3 is 15 residues long. The DNA of the CDR3 is TGTGCCAGCAGGGGCAGCGGGACAGACTACAATGAGCAGTTCTTC. This encodes CASRGSGTDYNEQFF.

This clonotype was detected many times. The rearrangement uses TRBV11-2 and TRBJ2-3, with D unresolved. This CDR3 spans 16 amino acids. Germline CDR1 SGHAT, CDR2 FQNNGV. V was shortened by 1 base and J by 2 bases, with 13 bases between the two germline ends. The chain's CDR3 is CASSLVIRASTDTQYF. DNA for the CDR3: TGTGCCAGCAGCTTAGTTATTCGGGCCTCCACAGATACGCAGTATTTT.

This clonotype was counted ten times or more. The chain recombines TRBV27 with TRBJ2-3; D is unclear. This CDR3 spans 16 amino acids. V lost 6 bases, J lost 2 bases, and 18 bases lay in between. Germline V CDR1 and CDR2: MNHEY, SMNVEV (reference sequence). The CDR3 region has the DNA TGTGCCAGCAGCCTACAGAGACCCTTAATCACAGATACGCAGTATTTT. Its protein product is CASSLQRPLITDTQYF.

This clonotype was counted at least ten times. This chain joins TRBV30 and TRBJ1-6, with no clear D. Germline lookup yields CDR1 GTSNPN and CDR2 SVGIG (reference sequence). V was pared by 3 bases and J by 6 bases, with 15 bases between. The CDR3 has 15 amino acids. The CDR3 DNA sequence: TGTGCCTGGAGCTCCTCAGACACGACTAATTCACCCCTCCACTTT. Amino acid sequence: CAWSSSDTTNSPLHF.

This clonotype was counted many times. The chain's CDR3 is CASSQEELAGVYEQFF. Written as DNA, the CDR3 is TGCGCCAGCAGCCAAGAGGAACTAGCGGGAGTTTATGAGCAGTTCTTC. The chain carries TRBV4-1 and TRBJ2-1, with 11 bases lining up with TRBD2. The trim removed 0 bases at V and 8 bases at J, leaving 6 bases unmatched. Germline CDR1 reads MGHRA; CDR2 reads YSYEKL. The CDR3 extends over 16 amino acids.

This clonotype came up many times. V usage is TRBV19 and J usage is TRBJ1-6; 7 bases match TRBD1. The CDR3 has 16 residues. The ends lost 5 bases at V and 7 bases at J; junction bases unmatched: 11. From germline, CDR1 is LNHDA and CDR2 SQIVND (reference sequence). In nucleotides, the CDR3 is TGTGCCAGTAGTCTAAAGAAGACAGGGCCGAATTCACCCCTCCACTTT. Translated, it gives CASSLKKTGPNSPLHF.

Turning to this clonotype: A much larger clone sits a single nucleotide away, making a read error possible. This sequence joins TRBV29-1 and TRBJ2-3; D is ambiguous. The CDR3 extends over 11 amino acids. In germline, CDR1 is SQVTM, CDR2 ANQGSEA. The CDR3 sequence is CSVSDTDTRYF. The CDR3 nucleotides read TGCAGCGTTTCAGACACAGATACGCGGTATTTT.

This clonotype appeared many times. The chain has TRBV20-1 and TRBJ2-2; 7 bases match TRBD1. The CDR3 totals 15 residues. Unmatched junction bases numbered 5, after V lost 1 base and J lost 3 bases. The germline V gene encodes CDR1 DFQATT and CDR2 SNEGSKA (reference sequence). The CDR3 protein is CSARADRVDTGELFF. CDR3 sequence (DNA): TGCAGTGCTAGAGCAGACAGGGTGGACACCGGGGAGCTGTTTTTT.

The sample holds many counts of this clonotype. The DNA for the CDR3 is TGTGCCAGCAGTGAACAGCATAACACTGAAGCTTTCTTT. Protein: CASSEQHNTEAFF. This chain joins TRBV2 and TRBJ1-1, with unresolved D. The V gene lost 2 bases and the J gene lost 2 bases, with 6 bases spanning the gap. The V gene's germline CDR1 is SNHLY and CDR2 FYNNEI. The CDR3 totals 13 residues.

The table lists this clonotype with many counts. Compared with germline, one end of the junction differs, possibly owing to a read error. The chain combines TRBV6-4 with TRBJ2-3; D is ambiguous. CDR3 size: 13 residues. Germline-derived CDR1 and CDR2 are MRHNA and SNTAGT. CDR3 amino acids: CASSHSSEDTQYF. CDR3 nucleotide sequence: TGTGCCAGCAGTCACTCATCAGAAGATACGCAGTATTTT.

This chain connects TRBV6-5 to TRBJ1-5; 7 nucleotides line up with TRBD1. Losses at the gene ends were 5 bases for V and 5 bases for J; bases not matched to a gene: 9. The CDR3 covers 15 residues. CDR1 and CDR2 from the germline V gene are MNHEY and SVGAGI. The chain's CDR3 is CASSRTGLDYQPQHF. The CDR3, as DNA: TGTGCCAGCAGTCGGACAGGCCTCGATTATCAGCCCCAGCATTTT.